A selection of T cell receptor beta chains follows, all from one sample in a study of T cells in Graves' hyperthyroidism and ophthalmopathy. TCRdb fed the multiplex PCR reads into MiXCR, producing one record per CDR3 protein. The repertoire consists of hundreds of thousands of distinct CDR3 sequences, with less than 25% occurring once and the leading ten covering 30% to 40%. The sample was blood. These receptors all stem from a man aged 25-45 years with Graves' ophthalmopathy. CDR3s include the opening cysteine and the closing phenylalanine or tryptophan. The D gene is left open where the match is weak.

D gene: TRBD1; V gene: TRBV5-1; J gene: TRBJ2-1; CDR3 protein: CASSPTGQGVYEQFF
D gene: -; V gene: TRBV6-5; J gene: TRBJ2-5; CDR3 protein: CASSYAAGRETQYF
D gene: TRBD2; V gene: TRBV11-2; J gene: TRBJ2-5; CDR3 protein: CASSSIAGEGTQYF
D gene: -; V gene: TRBV2; J gene: TRBJ2-7; CDR3 protein: CAGRTGTYEQYF
D gene: TRBD2; V gene: TRBV5-1; J gene: TRBJ2-7; CDR3 protein: CASSLALAGDEQYF
D gene: -; V gene: TRBV3-1; J gene: TRBJ1-2; CDR3 protein: CASSQESAGVSGYTF
D gene: -; V gene: TRBV3-1; J gene: TRBJ2-3; CDR3 protein: CASSQRLGGATGVDTQYF
D gene: -; V gene: TRBV7-9; J gene: TRBJ2-3; CDR3 protein: CASSHRAWRDCTDTQYF
D gene: -; V gene: TRBV9; J gene: TRBJ1-5; CDR3 protein: CASSVGSLGNQPQHF
D gene: -; V gene: TRBV13; J gene: TRBJ2-6; CDR3 protein: CASSSGIPTSGANVLTF
D gene: -; V gene: TRBV11-2; J gene: TRBJ1-4; CDR3 protein: CASSLDRKREKLFF
D gene: TRBD1; V gene: TRBV6-1; J gene: TRBJ1-1; CDR3 protein: CASSPDRVKAFF
D gene: TRBD1; V gene: TRBV28; J gene: TRBJ1-5; CDR3 protein: CASSLEQGAYQPQHF
D gene: -; V gene: TRBV6-1; J gene: TRBJ2-5; CDR3 protein: CASSPGTPQETQYF
D gene: TRBD2; V gene: TRBV6-5; J gene: TRBJ2-1; CDR3 protein: CASSYSRAGVGNEQFF
D gene: -; V gene: TRBV2; J gene: TRBJ2-1; CDR3 protein: CASDTQNNEQFF
D gene: -; V gene: TRBV18; J gene: TRBJ2-3; CDR3 protein: CASSPTAGSTDTQYF
D gene: TRBD1; V gene: TRBV27; J gene: TRBJ2-3; CDR3 protein: CASRKDRGLDTQYF
D gene: -; V gene: TRBV6-1; J gene: TRBJ1-6; CDR3 protein: CASTRPRGGADNSPLHF
D gene: -; V gene: TRBV7-9; J gene: TRBJ2-7; CDR3 protein: CASSPTDVSYEQYF
D gene: TRBD2; V gene: TRBV2; J gene: TRBJ2-3; CDR3 protein: CASNRLAGDPADTQYF
D gene: TRBD1; V gene: TRBV30; J gene: TRBJ1-1; CDR3 protein: CAWSGDRGQAFF
D gene: -; V gene: TRBV7-2; J gene: TRBJ2-3; CDR3 protein: CASSSLRSDTQYF